The rows below give T cell receptor beta chains drawn from one sample of a study of cytomegalovirus exposure and HLA in healthy donors. Data came from immunoSEQ multiplex PCR; TCRdb stores just in-frame clones and leaves some out. The table records about 220,000 clones, 90% to 95% of them present only once. Sequencing was done on a sample of PBMCs. These receptors all come from a woman aged 18-29 years in good health and CMV-seronegative. Each CDR3 is given with its conserved first and last residue. The D gene is left open where the match is weak. Part of the rows lack a size; the others show once, few, many or a class for expanded clones.

CDR3nt: TGTGCCAGCAGTGGACATTTGAATCAGCCCCAGCATTTT; CDR3aa: CASSGHLNQPQHF; d_gene: .; v_gene: TRBV6-1; j_gene: TRBJ1-5; abundance: .
CDR3nt: TGTGCCAGCAGCCCCAGACAGGGGGCAGGTCAGCCCCAGCATTTT; CDR3aa: CASSPRQGAGQPQHF; d_gene: TRBD1; v_gene: TRBV6-5; j_gene: TRBJ1-5; abundance: .
CDR3nt: TGTGCCAGCAGTTATCAGGTGAACACTGAAGCTTTCTTT; CDR3aa: CASSYQVNTEAFF; d_gene: .; v_gene: TRBV6-5; j_gene: TRBJ1-1; abundance: .
CDR3nt: TGTGCCAGCAGCTTAGCCCTAGCAGATGAGCAGTTCTTC; CDR3aa: CASSLALADEQFF; d_gene: .; v_gene: TRBV11-1; j_gene: TRBJ2-1; abundance: .
CDR3nt: TGTGCCAGCTCATCCTCCACAGATACGCAGTATTTT; CDR3aa: CASSSSTDTQYF; d_gene: .; v_gene: TRBV18; j_gene: TRBJ2-3; abundance: few
CDR3nt: TGTGCCAGCAGCGGTACAGGGGGCCCTAGCACAGATACGCAGTATTTT; CDR3aa: CASSGTGGPSTDTQYF; d_gene: TRBD1; v_gene: TRBV9; j_gene: TRBJ2-3; abundance: .
CDR3nt: TGTGCCAGCAGCGCTGACACAAACACTGAAGCTTTCTTT; CDR3aa: CASSADTNTEAFF; d_gene: .; v_gene: TRBV9; j_gene: TRBJ1-1; abundance: .
CDR3nt: TGTGCTAGCAGCAAAGGACTAGCGGGGCGCACAGATACGCAGTATTTT; CDR3aa: CASSKGLAGRTDTQYF; d_gene: TRBD2; v_gene: TRBV7-7; j_gene: TRBJ2-3; abundance: .
CDR3nt: TGTGCCAGCAGTGAAGGGTTCTCAGGACAGACTTACGAGCAGTACTTC; CDR3aa: CASSEGFSGQTYEQYF; d_gene: .; v_gene: TRBV6-1; j_gene: TRBJ2-7; abundance: .
CDR3nt: TGCGCCAGCAGCTTGGTCGGGGTTGCGGTTGGAACTGAAGCTTTCTTT; CDR3aa: CASSLVGVAVGTEAFF; d_gene: .; v_gene: TRBV5-1; j_gene: TRBJ1-1; abundance: .
CDR3nt: TGTGCCAGCAGCTTGGTTAGGGGCCAGGCTACGTACGAGCAGTACTTC; CDR3aa: CASSLVRGQATYEQYF; d_gene: .; v_gene: TRBV13; j_gene: TRBJ2-7; abundance: .
CDR3nt: TGTGCCAGCAGTGTCACCGGGACAGGCAAAACTGAAGCTTTCTTT; CDR3aa: CASSVTGTGKTEAFF; d_gene: TRBD1; v_gene: TRBV25-1; j_gene: TRBJ1-1; abundance: .
CDR3nt: TGCGCCAGCAGACCTCCGGGACTAGCGGGTTTACCCTACGAGCAGTACTTC; CDR3aa: CASRPPGLAGLPYEQYF; d_gene: TRBD2; v_gene: TRBV4-1; j_gene: TRBJ2-7; abundance: .
CDR3nt: TGCAGCGTTGAGGGGTTAAGGGGTCGGGACACTGAAGCTTTCTTT; CDR3aa: CSVEGLRGRDTEAFF; d_gene: .; v_gene: TRBV29-1; j_gene: TRBJ1-1; abundance: .
CDR3nt: TGTGCCAGCAGTGAAGCGCTAGCGGGAGCGTCGTCCTACAATGAGCAGTTCTTC; CDR3aa: CASSEALAGASSYNEQFF; d_gene: TRBD2; v_gene: TRBV2; j_gene: TRBJ2-1; abundance: .
CDR3nt: TGTGCCAGCAGCTTCCGGGACAGAGTATCGCCCTACGAGCAGTACTTC; CDR3aa: CASSFRDRVSPYEQYF; d_gene: TRBD1; v_gene: TRBV13; j_gene: TRBJ2-7; abundance: once
CDR3nt: TGTGCCAGCAGGCCGGGGAAGCTACTAGCGGGAGTCGCGGATACGCAGTATTTT; CDR3aa: CASRPGKLLAGVADTQYF; d_gene: TRBD2; v_gene: TRBV7-9; j_gene: TRBJ2-3; abundance: .
CDR3nt: TGTGCCAGCAGTTTCGGGACAGACATTACGCATTTT; CDR3aa: CASSFGTDITHF; d_gene: TRBD1; v_gene: TRBV28; j_gene: TRBJ1-5; abundance: .
CDR3nt: TGTGCCAGCAGTGAATTAGGGGCCGACTCTGGAAACACCATATATTTT; CDR3aa: CASSELGADSGNTIYF; d_gene: .; v_gene: TRBV25-1; j_gene: TRBJ1-3; abundance: .
CDR3nt: TGCGCCAGCAGCCTGACCGGGACAGGGGGCCGGAATGAAAAACTGTTTTTT; CDR3aa: CASSLTGTGGRNEKLFF; d_gene: TRBD1; v_gene: TRBV4-1; j_gene: TRBJ1-4; abundance: .
CDR3nt: TGCGCCAGCAGCCAAGATGGGTCGGACAGTCAAGAGACCCAGTACTTC; CDR3aa: CASSQDGSDSQETQYF; d_gene: .; v_gene: TRBV4-1; j_gene: TRBJ2-5; abundance: .
CDR3nt: TGTGCCAGCAGCCAACGTCTCCCAGGACAGACAAATCAGCCCCAGCATTTT; CDR3aa: CASSQRLPGQTNQPQHF; d_gene: .; v_gene: TRBV16; j_gene: TRBJ1-5; abundance: .
CDR3nt: TGTGCCAGCCGGGTATTAGGCAATCAGCCCCAGCATTTT; CDR3aa: CASRVLGNQPQHF; d_gene: .; v_gene: TRBV6-1; j_gene: TRBJ1-5; abundance: .